This T cell receptor (beta chain) appears in the sequencing data of a study of shared clonotypes between healthy human individuals (dated by TCRdb to 2020 to 2021). At the level of the whole study: The cohort comprised a couple of women and a few men aged 18 to 49 years. For each donor, three plates each were used for CD4 naive and CD4 memory, two plates were used for CD8 naive, and one plate was used for CD8 memory. To estimate repertoire size and how much clonotypes are shared between individuals, the study performed deep sequencing of blood TCR repertoires from five healthy adults. Libraries were prepared and TCR repertoires were sequenced by different laboratories using diverse techniques, in order to increase sequencing depth and limit assay-specific biases. Per donor, leukapheresis produced somewhere between about 0.94 and 10 billion PBMCs. The study at large found these results: The genetic and exposure-history diversity represented was limited by the small number of donors. Only blood was sampled, and tissue TCR repertoires likely differ from those in blood. Clonotypes shared by all four sorted-subset donors showed higher generation probabilities than non-shared clonotypes. Even with the large sequencing depth, rarefaction of the sorted-subset datasets indicated that sequencing was incomplete. Based on pairwise subsampling, the degree of clonotype sharing among donors was expected to be affected by sequencing depth. About 4.5% of naive CD4, 3.5% of naive CD8, 2.3% of memory CD4, and about 0.4% of memory CD8 clonotypes were shared across several donors. Naive subsets generally had larger estimated clonotype richness than memory subsets did.

Only a few counts were recorded for this clone. The clone's antigen remains unknown. Base qualities are not provided; no much larger clone lies one nucleotide away. The donors were healthy, HIV-negative adults who had no recently reported acute infections or vaccinations. Every donor was a Caucasian adult living in Nashville, Tennessee, USA. Magnetic negative selection was used to enrich CD4+ T cells, after which naive cells were positively selected on CD45RA and the negative fraction became the memory subset. After blood collection by leukapheresis, PBMCs were isolated using Ficoll-Histopaque density gradient centrifugation and then cryopreserved in the vapor phase of liquid nitrogen. Analytical flow cytometry was used to check the purity and quantity of every magnetically sorted T cell population. From each sorted fraction, genomic DNA was isolated and quantified by UV absorbance on a Nanodrop 2000c.

Using the deep immunoSEQ assay, TCR CDR3 regions were amplified from genomic DNA by multiplex PCR. Genomic DNA extracted from each cell subset was distributed evenly over all wells of several immunoSEQ 96-well plates, and each plate served as one replicate. For sorted subsets, each replicate PCR was loaded with 150 to 250 ng genomic DNA, equivalent to 25,000 to 30,000 T cell genomes. Purified libraries were measured with a Qubit 3.0 fluorometer, size-checked on a Bioanalyzer 2100, and measured again with the KAPA Library Quantification kit. Each immunoSEQ 96-well plate was sequenced on its own single-read 150-cycle Illumina NextSeq 550 flow cell. The source study handled its data this way. Because the immunoSEQ output included only junctional sequences and no quality scores, the filtering could not be the same as the filtering used for full-length reads. Sequences were annotated with PyIR, a Python wrapper for IgBLAST v1.9, using IMGT germline references to assign V/J genes and CDR3. Reads were filtered out if the reads had weak V/J assignments (E-value above 1e-6), no CDR3, stop codons, out-of-frame junctions, or ambiguous translated residues. V3J clonotypes were defined as sequences sharing an identical inferred V gene, J gene, and CDR3 amino acid sequence. To compute the percentage overlap between repertoires, the number of shared unique clonotypes was divided by the size of the smaller repertoire. Repertoire richness was assessed with RTK rarefaction, the Chao1 estimator, and Recon v2.1 estimates of unobserved clonotypes. OLGA was used to compute generation probabilities for all TCRbeta clonotypes that the gDNA method yielded from a handful of donors. Entries here come from immuneACCESS through TCRdb and include only in-frame sequences with V and J called. Some clones fail to appear in such tables; in the studies checked, an unresolved V gene covers under half of the shortfall, and the cause of the remainder is unknown. That table supplies the V and J calls and clone size; D and trimming were determined from the DNA. In this sample the table shows about 960,000 clones, approximately 76% of which occur a single time. 1.5% of the sample lies in the top ten.

The V and J ends are trimmed by 6 bases and 4 bases, leaving 10 bases between them. The CDR3 sequence holds 13 residues, the cysteine and phenylalanine included. Only the CDR3 portion is preserved as DNA: 39 bases, with reading frame beginning at the first base. For CDR1 and CDR2, the germline V gene lists SNHLY and FYNNEI. The receptor chain draws on TRBV2 and TRBJ2-1; TRBD2 is a weak D gene call, 6 bases matching. The TCR sequence derives from a man in his late teens or twenties in good health. The sample comprised memory CD4+ T cells sorted from blood. The meaning of the sample's cell subset or site label: CD45RA-negative fraction. The CDR3 has the sequence CASSQTRYNEQFF. The DNA sequence reads TGTGCCAGCAGCCAGACTAGGTACAATGAGCAGTTCTTC.